This T cell receptor beta chain derives from a study of beta chain features in type 1 diabetes. Study conclusions and caveats: Insertion counts at VDJ junctions were lower in type 1 diabetes patients, who also showed more deletions there. Type 1 diabetes patients showed a moderate but significant shortening of TCRB CDR3s in all four CD4+ subsets. Among patients, naive, central memory and Treg TCRB repertoires appeared more similar than among healthy donors.

The study reverse transcribed the entire isolated RNA, so it sequenced expressed TCRB transcripts. Data came from immunoSEQ multiplex PCR; TCRdb stores just in-frame clones and leaves some out. The sample includes over 100,000 clones, about 40% of them seen just once. As to this clone: Its antigen is currently unknown.

Sorted populations were all over 95% pure. Trimming cost V 2 bases and J 6 bases, with 11 bases left between them. This CDR3 has 13 amino acids. Germline CDR1 MDHEN, CDR2 SYDVKM. The sample consisted of stem cell memory CD4+ T cells from blood. The clonotype originates from a young woman in good health. V usage is TRBV28 and J usage is TRBJ2-7; D may be TRBD1 (6 bases). The CDR3 DNA reads as TGTGCCAGCAGTTTAAGGGGGTGGGGCGAGCAGTACTTC. This encodes CASSLRGWGEQYF.